Below, 26 T cell receptor beta chains from the same sample are listed, as sequenced in a study of identical twins. TCRdb re-analysed the 5' RACE reads in MiXCR, keeping a single row per CDR3 protein. This repertoire shows 650,000 to 750,000 distinct CDR3 sequences, approximately 21% found once; its top ten account for roughly 4%. These data were also filed under a second study, of T cells expressing NK-cell markers.

Sequences were obtained from PBMCs. These receptors originate from a woman in her late teens or twenties in good health.

The chain carries TRBV10-2 and TRBJ2-3; the D gene is possibly TRBD1 (6 bases). The V end lost 6 bases, the J end lost 4 bases, and 17 bases lay between the germline ends. Germline CDR1 WSHSY, CDR2 SAAADI. The CDR3 extends over 15 amino acids. CDR3 protein: CASRPDRLVPDTQYF. DNA of the CDR3: TGCGCCAGCAGACCCGACAGGCTTGTCCCAGATACGCAGTATTTT.

The chain joins TRBV4-2 to TRBJ2-1; no firm D call. V was clipped by 0 bases and J by 12 bases, with 6 bases between them. The CDR3 has 11 residues. CDR1 is LGHNA and CDR2 is YNFKEQ in the germline V gene. The CDR3 nucleotides are TGTGCCAGCAGCCAAGATCTGGTGCAGTTCTTC. Translating it yields CASSQDLVQFF.

This clonotype was seen many times. V usage is TRBV25-1 and J usage is TRBJ2-2, with TRBD2 matching 7 bases. This CDR3 has 15 amino acids. Looked up from germline, CDR1 is MGHDK and CDR2 is SYGVNS. After removal of 3 bases from V and 1 base from J, the junction contained 2 bases not matched to a gene. CDR3 nucleotides: TGTGCCAGCAGTGACGCGGGAGTGAACACCGGGGAGCTGTTTTTT. Translation: CASSDAGVNTGELFF. Supplemented by reference TRBV25-1 and TRBJ2-2, the full variable domain reads EADIYQTPRYLVIGTGKKITLECSQTMGHDKMYWYQQDPGMELHLIHYSYGVNSTEKGDLSSESTVSRIRTEHFPLTLESARPSHTSQYLCASSDAGVNTGELFFGEGSRLTVL.

V gene TRBV13 combines with J gene TRBJ2-4, with D perhaps TRBD1 (5 bases). Per the germline V gene, CDR1 is PRHDT and CDR2 is FYEKMQ (reference sequence). V lost 3 bases, J lost 0 bases, and 9 bases lay in between. This CDR3 spans 15 amino acids. The CDR3 nucleotides read TGTGCCAGCAGCTTCCGACAGCTAGCCAAAAACATTCAGTACTTC. It specifies CASSFRQLAKNIQYF.

In its sample, this clonotype was seen a few times. The chain employs TRBV20-1 and TRBJ2-1, with D hard to call. The CDR3 is 14 amino acids. CDR1 is DFQATT, CDR2 SNEGSKA, per germline (reference sequence). CDR3 region: CSTMGSSSYNEQFF. The CDR3 region has the DNA TGCAGCACCATGGGGTCCAGCTCCTACAATGAGCAGTTCTTC.

This clonotype was detected many times. The chain links TRBV20-1 to TRBJ2-1, with 7 positions matching TRBD2. The CDR3 consists of 15 residues. Germline CDR1 and CDR2: DFQATT and SNEGSKA (reference sequence). Unmatched junction bases numbered 10, after V lost 3 bases and J lost 5 bases. CDR3 loop: CSASWLADADNEQFF. CDR3 sequence (DNA): TGCAGTGCTAGTTGGCTAGCGGATGCCGACAATGAGCAGTTCTTC.

This clonotype was observed a few times. This sequence joins TRBV25-1 and TRBJ2-7; weak D call: TRBD1 (5 bases). The CDR3 covers 13 residues. Germline V lookup: CDR1 MGHDK, CDR2 SYGVNS. The germline V and J ends were trimmed by 4 bases and 3 bases, with 10 bases remaining between them. In DNA form, the CDR3 reads TGTGCCAGCAGTGGCAGACAGTACTACGAGCAGTACTTC. This sequence encodes CASSGRQYYEQYF.

In this sample, this clonotype turned up many times. CDR3 in amino acids: CASSFYGGGRGTDTQYF. The DNA for the CDR3 is TGTGCCAGCAGTTTTTACGGCGGGGGGCGGGGCACAGATACGCAGTATTTT. The chain links TRBV12-3 or TRBV12-4 to TRBJ2-3; 8 nucleotides align to TRBD2. This CDR3 comprises 17 residues. J was trimmed by 1 base and V by 3 bases; bases with no gene match: 9.

V and J are TRBV5-6 and TRBJ1-1; a possible D gene is TRBD1 (6 bases). V gave up 2 bases and J gave up 7 bases, with 12 bases separating them. Germline V gene sequence: CDR1 SGHDT, CDR2 YYEEEE. CDR3 length: 13 amino acids. The CDR3 DNA sequence: TGTGCCAGCAGCTTAGGGGGGACGTATGAAGCTTTCTTT. Its protein is CASSLGGTYEAFF.

This clonotype was picked up a small number of times. The chain has TRBV20-1 and TRBJ2-1; D possibly corresponds to TRBD2 (5 bases). Germline V gene lookup returns CDR1 DFQATT and CDR2 SNEGSKA (reference sequence). V lost 6 bases and J 4 bases, leaving 7 bases between the germline ends. The CDR3 is 11 amino acids. CDR3 amino acids: CSAGVYNEQFF. CDR3 DNA sequence: TGCAGTGCCGGGGTATACAATGAGCAGTTCTTC.

This clonotype was seen only a few times. The gene calls are TRBV10-3 and TRBJ2-5; D uncertain. V lost 8 bases, J lost 5 bases, and 15 bases lay in between. CDR1 and CDR2 (germline): ENHRY, SYGVKD. This CDR3 comprises 13 residues. The CDR3 is CAIQRIGLETQYF. The CDR3 DNA follows: TGTGCCATCCAGAGGATAGGATTGGAGACCCAGTACTTC.

In its sample, this clonotype was seen a few times. V usage is TRBV6-5 and J usage is TRBJ1-2; D ambiguous. The germline V gene encodes CDR1 MNHEY and CDR2 SVGAGI. The CDR3 contains 13 residues. Trimming removed 0 bases at V and 3 bases at J, with 5 bases between. The CDR3 nucleotides are TGTGCCAGCAGTTACTCAGAGTACTATGGCTACACCTTC. This translates into CASSYSEYYGYTF.

The rearrangement joins TRBV12-3 or TRBV12-4 to TRBJ2-7; 7 bases fit TRBD1. The CDR3 totals 16 residues. The V and J ends lost 5 bases and 7 bases, in that order; junction bases with no gene match: 17. The CDR3 region is CASSPRTGFSSPEQYF. CDR3 coding DNA: TGTGCCAGCAGTCCTCGGACAGGCTTTTCCTCCCCGGAGCAGTACTTC.

This clonotype was found a few times. V usage is TRBV27 and J usage is TRBJ2-1; D possibly corresponds to TRBD1 (5 bases). This CDR3 has 15 residues. The V end was cut by 5 bases, the J end by 6 bases, with 17 bases between. Germline assignment: CDR1 MNHEY and CDR2 SMNVEV (reference sequence). Here the CDR3 reads CASSPRPHRGNEQFF. In nucleotides, the CDR3 is TGTGCCAGCAGTCCTAGGCCCCATAGGGGCAATGAGCAGTTCTTC.

The rearrangement links TRBV6-5 to TRBJ2-6; 8 nucleotides align to TRBD2. Germline V gives CDR1 MNHEY, CDR2 SVGAGI. The ends lost 1 base at V and 0 bases at J; junction bases unmatched: 5. The CDR3 is 18 amino acids. CDR3 sequence (DNA): TGTGCCAGCAGTTACTACGAGCGGGGGAGCTCTGGGGCCAACGTCCTGACTTTC. Its translation: CASSYYERGSSGANVLTF.

The genes are TRBV15 and TRBJ2-5; TRBD1 agrees at 8 bases. The CDR3 loop spans 14 amino acids. CDR1 is LNHNV, CDR2 YYDKDF, per germline (reference sequence). The V gene end was trimmed by 4 bases and the J gene end by 5 bases; junction bases not matched to a gene: 6. The CDR3 DNA reads TGTGCCACCAGCACCGACAGGGGATACGAGACCCAGTACTTC. Amino acids: CATSTDRGYETQYF.

This sequence joins TRBV12-3 or TRBV12-4 and TRBJ1-1; D is undetermined. The CDR3 consists of 11 residues. V shed 6 bases and J shed 8 bases, with 10 bases lying between them. DNA for the CDR3: TGTGCCAGCAGGCTATCAGTCGAAGCTTTCTTT. This gives the protein CASRLSVEAFF.

The J gene is TRBJ2-1, the V gene TRBV27; the match to TRBD1 covers 7 bases. This CDR3 has 16 amino acids. CDR1 and CDR2 (germline): MNHEY, SMNVEV (reference sequence). The V gene end was trimmed by 6 bases and the J gene end by 7 bases; junction bases not matched to a gene: 15. The CDR3 sequence: CASRRGLTGPGNEQFF. The CDR3 coding sequence is TGTGCCAGCAGAAGGGGTTTGACAGGGCCAGGGAATGAGCAGTTCTTC.

This clonotype appeared a single time. The J gene is TRBJ2-1, the V gene TRBV5-1, with 8 bases lining up with TRBD2. In germline, CDR1 is SGHRS, CDR2 YFSETQ. Trimming removed 3 bases from V and 9 bases from J; junction bases left unmatched: 5. This CDR3 region has 13 residues. The CDR3 nucleotides are TGCGCCAGCAGCTCGGGGGGGCGGGGTGAGCAGTTCTTC. As protein: CASSSGGRGEQFF.

The V gene is TRBV20-1, the J gene TRBJ2-3, with TRBD2 matching 8 bases. V was clipped by 5 bases and J by 4 bases; unmatched bases: 5. This CDR3 contains 13 residues. Germline V lookup: CDR1 DFQATT, CDR2 SNEGSKA (reference sequence). CDR3 region: CSAYSGMADTQYF. CDR3 coding DNA: TGCAGTGCTTATAGCGGGATGGCAGATACGCAGTATTTT.

This clonotype appeared a few times. The rearrangement uses TRBV5-1 and TRBJ2-1; D is unclear. V lost 6 bases and J lost 3, with 10 bases in between. This CDR3 comprises 13 residues. Per germline, CDR1 SGHRS and CDR2 YFSETQ. CDR3 amino acids: CASKGSDYNEQFF. In DNA form, the CDR3 reads TGCGCCAGCAAAGGAAGCGACTACAATGAGCAGTTCTTC.

This clonotype has just a few counts. The V gene is TRBV5-5, the J gene TRBJ2-1; 7 bases are a match to TRBD1. The germline CDR1 and CDR2 sequences are SGHKS and YYEKEE (reference sequence). V shed 3 bases and J 2 bases; nucleotides not matched to a gene: 8. The CDR3 sequence is 16 residues long. The CDR3 sequence is CASSSKTGRAYNEQFF. The DNA of the CDR3 is TGTGCCAGCAGCTCCAAGACAGGGCGAGCCTACAATGAGCAGTTCTTC. The full variable domain, with the rest looked up from reference TRBV5-5 and TRBJ2-1, is DAGVTQSPTHLIKTRGQQVTLRCSPISGHKSVSWYQQVLGQGPQFIFQYYEKEERGRGNFPDRFSARQFPNYSSELNVNALLLGDSALYLCASSSKTGRAYNEQFFGPGTRLTVL.

There are a few counts of this clonotype. This chain uses TRBV5-1 with TRBJ2-3; 8 bases line up with TRBD2. V was pared by 4 bases and J by 1 base, with 5 bases of the junction left unmatched. CDR1 and CDR2 (germline): SGHRS, YFSETQ. The length of the CDR3 is 15 residues. The CDR3 reads CASSHPRGGTDTQYF. CDR3 coding DNA: TGCGCCAGCAGCCACCCGCGGGGGGGCACAGATACGCAGTATTTT.

This clonotype was counted between two and nine times. The chain links TRBV9 to TRBJ1-1; TRBD1 might be the D (6 bases). V lost 3 bases and J lost 4, with 13 bases in between. Germline V gives CDR1 SGDLS, CDR2 YYNGEE. This CDR3 comprises 14 residues. The CDR3 loop is CASSATGFGTEAFF. The CDR3 coding sequence is TGTGCCAGCAGCGCAACAGGGTTCGGCACTGAAGCTTTCTTT.

The table lists this clonotype with a count of one. The V and J genes are TRBV3-1 and TRBJ2-6; 11 nucleotides align to TRBD2. V trimming: 11 bases; J trimming: 0 bases; junction bases outside the gene matches: 9. This CDR3 is 17 amino acids long. Germline assignment: CDR1 LGHDT and CDR2 YNNKEL (reference sequence). In DNA form, the CDR3 reads TGTGCCTGCTTTTTAGCGGGAGGGAACTCTGGGGCCAACGTCCTGACTTTC. This codes for CACFLAGGNSGANVLTF.

In its sample, this clonotype was seen many times. The chain carries TRBV2 and TRBJ1-2; a weak D match, TRBD1 (6 bases). The CDR3 runs to 13 residues. V lost 6 bases, J lost 4 bases, and 12 bases lay in between. Looked up from germline, CDR1 is SNHLY and CDR2 is FYNNEI. The CDR3 region is CASRRGGTYGYTF. CDR3 bases: TGTGCCAGCAGAAGAGGGGGGACCTATGGCTACACCTTC.